Listed below are T cell receptor beta chains from one sample, sequenced in a study of T cells in Graves' hyperthyroidism and ophthalmopathy. One entry per CDR3 protein, called by TCRdb with MiXCR from the multiplex PCR reads. Among more than 100,000 distinct CDR3 sequences listed, over 45% were seen once. Sequencing was performed on blood. The receptors derive from a man aged 35-49 years with Graves' hyperthyroidism. Both conserved end residues are part of each CDR3. The order of the fields is CDR3 DNA, CDR3 protein, J gene, V gene, clone size, D gene. A D gene is named only where the DNA matches it firmly. Not every row has a clone size; where given, it reads once, few, many or a size class.

cdr3_nt: TGTGCCAGCAGTTTCAACCTAGGAGAGCAGTTCTTC
cdr3_aa: CASSFNLGEQFF
j_call: TRBJ2-1
v_call: TRBV28
clone_size: many
d_call: -

cdr3_nt: TGTGCCAGCAGTTTGCTACCTTACAATGAGCAGTTCTTC
cdr3_aa: CASSLLPYNEQFF
j_call: TRBJ2-1
v_call: TRBV27
clone_size: many
d_call: -

cdr3_nt: TGTGCCAGCAGCCCGGCGGGAAACACCATATATTTT
cdr3_aa: CASSPAGNTIYF
j_call: TRBJ1-3
v_call: TRBV5-4
clone_size: -
d_call: -

cdr3_nt: TGTGCCAGCAGTGCCTTGACAGGGGAGGTCAATGAGCAGTTCTTC
cdr3_aa: CASSALTGEVNEQFF
j_call: TRBJ2-1
v_call: TRBV25-1
clone_size: many
d_call: TRBD1

cdr3_nt: TGCAGTGCTAGAGGGTGGAGGGCCACTGAAGCTTTCTTT
cdr3_aa: CSARGWRATEAFF
j_call: TRBJ1-1
v_call: TRBV20-1
clone_size: many
d_call: -

cdr3_nt: TGTGCCAGCTCACCCGACAGCCGCAACACTGAAGCTTTCTTT
cdr3_aa: CASSPDSRNTEAFF
j_call: TRBJ1-1
v_call: TRBV10-2
clone_size: -
d_call: -

cdr3_nt: TGCAGCTTTCAGGGGCCGAGTACAGATACGCAGTATTTT
cdr3_aa: CSFQGPSTDTQYF
j_call: TRBJ2-3
v_call: TRBV29-1
clone_size: -
d_call: -

cdr3_nt: TGTGCCAGCAGCCCGACGGGACAGGGGAATGAAGCTTTCTTT
cdr3_aa: CASSPTGQGNEAFF
j_call: TRBJ1-1
v_call: TRBV7-9
clone_size: -
d_call: TRBD1

cdr3_nt: TGTGCCAGCAGTGAGAGCCCATGGACAGGGGCCGGGGAGCTGTTTTTT
cdr3_aa: CASSESPWTGAGELFF
j_call: TRBJ2-2
v_call: TRBV2
clone_size: many
d_call: TRBD1

cdr3_nt: TGTGCCAGCAACAACTTCCTGACAGGGCCCCAGCATTTT
cdr3_aa: CASNNFLTGPQHF
j_call: TRBJ1-5
v_call: TRBV6-1
clone_size: many
d_call: -

cdr3_nt: TGTGCCACCAGCAGAGAAGAGACCCAGTACTTC
cdr3_aa: CATSREETQYF
j_call: TRBJ2-5
v_call: TRBV15
clone_size: -
d_call: -

cdr3_nt: TGTGCCATCAGTGAGTCGATTCTAGGGAACTATGGCTACACCTTC
cdr3_aa: CAISESILGNYGYTF
j_call: TRBJ1-2
v_call: TRBV10-3
clone_size: many
d_call: -

cdr3_nt: TGTGCCAGCGGCACTTCAGGGAGCGGGTTCGGAGAAACCCAGTACTTC
cdr3_aa: CASGTSGSGFGETQYF
j_call: TRBJ2-5
v_call: TRBV11-2
clone_size: -
d_call: -

cdr3_nt: TGCAGCGTGGCTGTAGGGTCCTACGAGCAGTACTTC
cdr3_aa: CSVAVGSYEQYF
j_call: TRBJ2-7
v_call: TRBV29-1
clone_size: few
d_call: -

cdr3_nt: TGTGCCTGGAGGGGACAGGGAATTTCTAACTATGGCTACACCTTC
cdr3_aa: CAWRGQGISNYGYTF
j_call: TRBJ1-2
v_call: TRBV24-1
clone_size: -
d_call: TRBD1

cdr3_nt: TGTGCCAGTCAAAACGGGACTAGACCTTACCAGCAGTACTTC
cdr3_aa: CASQNGTRPYQQYF
j_call: TRBJ2-7
v_call: TRBV19
clone_size: -
d_call: TRBD2

cdr3_nt: TGTGCCAGTAGTACAAACGGGGTTAACACCGGGGAGCTGTTTTTT
cdr3_aa: CASSTNGVNTGELFF
j_call: TRBJ2-2
v_call: TRBV19
clone_size: many
d_call: -

cdr3_nt: TGCAGTGCTAGAGCGGTAGGGGGAGGAAATGAGCAGTTCTTC
cdr3_aa: CSARAVGGGNEQFF
j_call: TRBJ2-1
v_call: TRBV20-1
clone_size: many
d_call: -

cdr3_nt: TGCAGTCCAAGACAGGGGGTTAGCGGGTGGAACTCCTACGAGCAGTACTTC
cdr3_aa: CSPRQGVSGWNSYEQYF
j_call: TRBJ2-7
v_call: TRBV20-1
clone_size: -
d_call: TRBD1

cdr3_nt: TGCGCCAGCAGCTTGGCCGGCTCAGGGACACAAGAGACCCAGTACTTC
cdr3_aa: CASSLAGSGTQETQYF
j_call: TRBJ2-5
v_call: TRBV5-1
clone_size: many
d_call: -

cdr3_nt: TGCAGCGTTGCACAGGGTGCAACTAATGAAAAACTGTTTTTT
cdr3_aa: CSVAQGATNEKLFF
j_call: TRBJ1-4
v_call: TRBV29-1
clone_size: many
d_call: -

cdr3_nt: TGTGCCAGCAGCTTAGAGGCACCCAACTACGAGCAGTACTTC
cdr3_aa: CASSLEAPNYEQYF
j_call: TRBJ2-7
v_call: TRBV7-6
clone_size: many
d_call: -

cdr3_nt: TGTGCCACCAGCAGAGCTCTTACAGGGGGCGTTGGCTACACCTTC
cdr3_aa: CATSRALTGGVGYTF
j_call: TRBJ1-2
v_call: TRBV15
clone_size: -
d_call: TRBD1

cdr3_nt: TGTGCCAGCAGCTTGGTATGGGTGGGCGGTCGTCGAGATGAGCAGTTCTTC
cdr3_aa: CASSLVWVGGRRDEQFF
j_call: TRBJ2-1
v_call: TRBV5-5
clone_size: -
d_call: -

cdr3_nt: TGTGGCAGCAGTTACACTAAACAGAGCTCTGGAAACACCATATATTTT
cdr3_aa: CGSSYTKQSSGNTIYF
j_call: TRBJ1-3
v_call: TRBV6-2/TRBV6-3
clone_size: -
d_call: -

cdr3_nt: TGTGCCAGCAGCATCTACGGACAGTTCTACAATGAGCAGTTCTTC
cdr3_aa: CASSIYGQFYNEQFF
j_call: TRBJ2-1
v_call: TRBV13
clone_size: many
d_call: -

cdr3_nt: TGCGCCAGCAGCTTTGGGAGTGACAGGGCAAGCAATCAGCCCCAGCATTTT
cdr3_aa: CASSFGSDRASNQPQHF
j_call: TRBJ1-5
v_call: TRBV5-1
clone_size: -
d_call: TRBD1

cdr3_nt: TGTGCCAGCAGTGAAATTGGGACGGCCCTCGGGCCCCAGCATTTT
cdr3_aa: CASSEIGTALGPQHF
j_call: TRBJ1-5
v_call: TRBV6-1
clone_size: many
d_call: -

cdr3_nt: TGTGCCAGCAGCACCCCGGGACTAGCGTTACAAGAGACCCAGTACTTC
cdr3_aa: CASSTPGLALQETQYF
j_call: TRBJ2-5
v_call: TRBV5-8
clone_size: many
d_call: TRBD2

cdr3_nt: TGTGCCAGTAGTATTGATCGCTATGGCTACACCTTC
cdr3_aa: CASSIDRYGYTF
j_call: TRBJ1-2
v_call: TRBV19
clone_size: once
d_call: -

cdr3_nt: TGCAGCGTCGCAGCAGGGGGAGTCGGAAACACCATATATTTT
cdr3_aa: CSVAAGGVGNTIYF
j_call: TRBJ1-3
v_call: TRBV29-1
clone_size: many
d_call: TRBD1

cdr3_nt: TGTGCCAGTGGGAAAGACAGGGGCGCGTTGGACACTGAAGCTTTCTTT
cdr3_aa: CASGKDRGALDTEAFF
j_call: TRBJ1-1
v_call: TRBV19
clone_size: -
d_call: TRBD1

cdr3_nt: TGTGCCAGCAGTGGGGGGGCAAACACCATATATTTT
cdr3_aa: CASSGGANTIYF
j_call: TRBJ1-3
v_call: TRBV2
clone_size: many
d_call: -

cdr3_nt: TGTGCCAGCAGCCAAGGAATGGGTCCCTACGAGCAGTACTTC
cdr3_aa: CASSQGMGPYEQYF
j_call: TRBJ2-7
v_call: TRBV14
clone_size: many
d_call: -

cdr3_nt: TGTGCCAGCAGTTTGAGTGCCGCGGGGGCTCCATACAATGAGCAGTTCTTC
cdr3_aa: CASSLSAAGAPYNEQFF
j_call: TRBJ2-1
v_call: TRBV7-3
clone_size: many
d_call: -

cdr3_nt: TGTGCCAGCAGTGCCTCGGGACGGGAATCAGATACGCAGTATTTT
cdr3_aa: CASSASGRESDTQYF
j_call: TRBJ2-3
v_call: TRBV2
clone_size: many
d_call: -

cdr3_nt: TGTGCCAGTAGTATCAGCTCAGGGAATCAGCCCCAGCATTTT
cdr3_aa: CASSISSGNQPQHF
j_call: TRBJ1-5
v_call: TRBV19
clone_size: -
d_call: -

cdr3_nt: TGCAGTACTAGTAGGGGTGGCAATCAGCCCCAGTACTTC
cdr3_aa: CSTSRGGNQPQYF
j_call: TRBJ2-5
v_call: TRBV20-1
clone_size: -
d_call: -

cdr3_nt: TGTGCCAGCTCACCGGAACAGGGAGGGCAGCCCCAGCATTTT
cdr3_aa: CASSPEQGGQPQHF
j_call: TRBJ1-5
v_call: TRBV18
clone_size: few
d_call: -

cdr3_nt: TGTGCCTGGAGTGTCCTCAGCAACACTGAAGCTTTCTTT
cdr3_aa: CAWSVLSNTEAFF
j_call: TRBJ1-1
v_call: TRBV30
clone_size: -
d_call: -

cdr3_nt: TGCAGTGCCACCCCGTTTTCCTACGAGCAGTACTTC
cdr3_aa: CSATPFSYEQYF
j_call: TRBJ2-7
v_call: TRBV20-1
clone_size: many
d_call: -

cdr3_nt: TGTGCCAGCAGCTTAGATTTAAACCAAGAGACCCAGTACTTC
cdr3_aa: CASSLDLNQETQYF
j_call: TRBJ2-5
v_call: TRBV7-4
clone_size: -
d_call: -

cdr3_nt: TGTGCCAGCAGTGAAGGACAGCTGAACACTGAAGCTTTCTTT
cdr3_aa: CASSEGQLNTEAFF
j_call: TRBJ1-1
v_call: TRBV6-1
clone_size: once
d_call: -

cdr3_nt: TGTGCCAGCAGGGAACCTAGCGGGAGGGGCGGGGCCAACGTCCTGACTTTC
cdr3_aa: CASREPSGRGGANVLTF
j_call: TRBJ2-6
v_call: TRBV28
clone_size: many
d_call: TRBD2

cdr3_nt: TGTGCCAGCGGCTTAGTGGGACAGGGAACTGGAAACACCATATATTTT
cdr3_aa: CASGLVGQGTGNTIYF
j_call: TRBJ1-3
v_call: TRBV7-2
clone_size: -
d_call: TRBD1

cdr3_nt: TGTGCCAGCCAGACGACATGGGCAGCCGAAAAACTGTTTTTT
cdr3_aa: CASQTTWAAEKLFF
j_call: TRBJ1-4
v_call: TRBV6-1
clone_size: many
d_call: -

cdr3_nt: TGTGCCAGCAGCGGTGGGACAGGGGGTCGCAATGAGCAGTTCTTC
cdr3_aa: CASSGGTGGRNEQFF
j_call: TRBJ2-1
v_call: TRBV6-5
clone_size: many
d_call: TRBD1

cdr3_nt: TGTGCCAGCCAAACTGATAGCAATCAGCCCCAGCATTTT
cdr3_aa: CASQTDSNQPQHF
j_call: TRBJ1-5
v_call: TRBV12-3/TRBV12-4
clone_size: many
d_call: -

cdr3_nt: TGTGCCAGCTCGCCAGGGGTGGGGCCCCAGCATTTT
cdr3_aa: CASSPGVGPQHF
j_call: TRBJ1-5
v_call: TRBV13
clone_size: -
d_call: -

cdr3_nt: TGTGCCAGCAGCCCACGGGGACAGGAAGAGACCGGGGAGCTGTTTTTT
cdr3_aa: CASSPRGQEETGELFF
j_call: TRBJ2-2
v_call: TRBV7-3
clone_size: -
d_call: TRBD1